Following are 7 T cell receptor beta chains from one sample sequenced in a study of blood T cell repertoires in COVID-19. Sequenced by immunoSEQ multiplex PCR; TCRdb stores in-frame clones only, minus some. The table lists about 670,000 clones, around 89% of them singletons, with over 0.2% in the top ten. Specimen: peripheral blood. The receptors stem from a young woman with acute or convalescent COVID-19.

The chain is built from TRBV7-8 and TRBJ2-7, with D possibly being TRBD1 (6 bases). The germline V and J ends were trimmed by 3 bases and 4 bases, with 28 bases remaining between them. The CDR3 consists of 19 residues. CDR1 SGHVS and CDR2 FQNEAQ come from the germline V gene. CDR3 sequence: CASSFFYVRAGGEGYEQYF. The CDR3 DNA reads as TGTGCCAGCAGCTTTTTTTATGTGCGGGCTGGGGGCGAGGGATACGAGCAGTACTTC.

The chain has TRBV6-5 and TRBJ1-5; D remains ambiguous. The germline V gene encodes CDR1 MNHEY and CDR2 SVGAGI. This CDR3 is 13 amino acids long. The germline V and J ends were trimmed by 2 bases and 8 bases, with 10 bases remaining between them. The CDR3 DNA follows: TGTGCCAGCAGTTACGAGGCAGATAAGCCCCAGCATTTT. This codes for CASSYEADKPQHF.

The J gene is TRBJ1-5, the V gene TRBV6-5; weak D call: TRBD1 (5 bases). The CDR3 spans 13 residues. V was clipped by 7 bases and J by 5 bases, with 12 bases between them. From germline, CDR1 is MNHEY and CDR2 SVGAGI. The CDR3 here is CASKGDWDQPQHF. The CDR3 nucleotides are TGTGCCAGCAAAGGGGACTGGGATCAGCCCCAGCATTTT.

The chain carries TRBV21-1 and TRBJ2-3; whether TRBD1, the table's D call, matches the DNA was not checked. TRBV21-1 constitutes a pseudogene. This CDR3 is 13 amino acids long. CDR3 sequence: CATNRGLADTQYF. CDR3 nucleotide sequence: TGTGCCACCAACAGGGGGCTGGCAGATACGCAGTATTTT.

The chain has TRBV12-5 and TRBJ2-7, with 7 bases identical to TRBD1. CDR3 length: 12 amino acids. The V segment lost 5 bases and the J segment 5 bases; nucleotides outside the gene matches: 3. CDR1 and CDR2 from the germline V gene are LGHNT and FRNRAP. In DNA, the CDR3 is TGTGCTAGTGGTGCCGACAGGGACGAGCAGTACTTC. This sequence encodes CASGADRDEQYF. The full variable domain, rest sourced from reference TRBV12-5 and TRBJ2-7, is DARVTQTPRHKVTEMGQEVTMRCQPILGHNTVFWYRQTMMQGLELLAYFRNRAPLDDSGMPKDRFSAEMPDATLATLKIQPSEPRDSAVYFCASGADRDEQYFGPGTRLTVT.

This rearrangement joins TRBV4-2 to TRBJ2-7; 9 nucleotides align to TRBD1. Trimming cost V 1 base and J 3 bases; bases outside gene matches: 1. From germline, CDR1 is LGHNA and CDR2 YNFKEQ. The CDR3 length is 14 residues. CDR3 residues: CASSQAGQGYEQYF. For the CDR3, the DNA is TGTGCCAGCAGCCAAGCGGGACAGGGCTACGAGCAGTACTTC.

This chain links TRBV3-1 (or the pseudogene TRBV3-2) with TRBJ1-2; 11 nucleotides agree with TRBD1. Germline CDR1 reads LGHDT; CDR2 reads YNNKEL (reference sequence). Trimming at V came to 0 bases and at J to 4 bases, leaving 4 bases not matched to a gene. The CDR3 has 16 amino acids. This CDR3 is CASSQDGTGGAYGYTF. Written as DNA, the CDR3 is TGTGCCAGCAGCCAAGATGGGACAGGGGGGGCCTATGGCTACACCTTC.